The 31 T cell receptor beta chains in this list originate from one sample, sequenced in a study of T cells expressing NK-cell markers. TCRdb re-called the 5' RACE reads; every CDR3 protein appears as one record, without DNA. The data show around 180,000 distinct CDR3 sequences, and the top ten clones hold over 20%. The sample comprised blood T cells: a sorted CD56 or NKG2C T cell subset, CD4+ or CD8+ T cells, or bulk PBMC T cells (not recorded which). Every receptor here comes from a man aged 18 to 69 in good health.

This chain joins TRBV12-3 or TRBV12-4 and TRBJ1-4; TCRdb's D call of TRBD1 is untestable without DNA. This CDR3 comprises 15 residues. CDR3 sequence: CASSLRGRLNEKLFF.

The chain uses TRBV9 and TRBJ1-2; the D call from TCRdb, TRBD1, cannot be confirmed without DNA. The CDR3 has 14 amino acids. Germline values: CDR1 SGDLS, CDR2 YYNGEE. This CDR3 is CASSPGTGDYGYTF.

The chain recombines TRBV27 with TRBJ1-5; TCRdb's D call, TRBD1, is unchecked because there is no DNA. Germline V CDR1 and CDR2: MNHEY, SMNVEV (reference sequence). The CDR3 is made up of 15 amino acids. CDR3 sequence reads: CASSPDGGWGQPQHF.

This chain joins TRBV6-1 and TRBJ1-5; TCRdb gives TRBD1 as the D gene, but with no DNA this cannot be confirmed. The CDR3 sequence is 15 residues long. Germline V gene data show CDR1 as MNHNS and CDR2 as SASEGT. The CDR3 protein is CASRPDRGWGQPQHF.

The chain has TRBV2 and TRBJ2-1. The CDR3 is 16 amino acids. From germline, CDR1 is SNHLY and CDR2 FYNNEI. CDR3 sequence reads: CASSGSEHITYNEQFF. The full variable domain, rest sourced from reference TRBV2 and TRBJ2-1, is EPEVTQTPSHQVTQMGQEVILRCVPISNHLYFYWYRQILGQKVEFLVSFYNNEISEKSEIFDDQFSVERPDGSNFTLKIRSTKLEDSAMYFCASSGSEHITYNEQFFGPGTRLTVL.

The chain has TRBV7-6 and TRBJ1-6; no DNA is available, so the TRBD1 call from TCRdb remains unchecked. The CDR3 is 16 amino acids. Germline V gene lookup returns CDR1 SGHVS and CDR2 FNYEAQ. The CDR3 sequence: CASSTGSFSYNSPLHF. Filled out from reference TRBV7-6 and TRBJ1-6, the complete variable domain reads GAGVSQSPRYKVTKRGQDVALRCDPISGHVSLYWYRQALGQGPEFLTYFNYEAQQDKSGLPNDRFSAERPEGSISTLTIQRTEQRDSAMYRCASSTGSFSYNSPLHFGNGTRLTVT.

V gene TRBV5-6 combines with J gene TRBJ2-3. The CDR3 is made up of 17 amino acids. The germline CDR1 and CDR2 sequences are SGHDT and YYEEEE. The CDR3 protein is CASSPIDKISSTDTQYF. Drawing the rest from reference TRBV5-6 and TRBJ2-3, the complete variable domain is DAGVTQSPTHLIKTRGQQVTLRCSPKSGHDTVSWYQQALGQGPQFIFQYYEEEERQRGNFPDRFSGHQFPNYSSELNVNALLLGDSALYLCASSPIDKISSTDTQYFGPGTRLTVL.

The chain carries TRBV12-3 or TRBV12-4 and TRBJ2-5; TCRdb returns TRBD1, unconfirmable since there is no DNA. The CDR3 runs 15 residues. This chain's CDR3 is CASSFSTGAWETQYF.

The chain carries TRBV7-9 and TRBJ2-4. CDR1 and CDR2 (germline): SEHNR, FQNEAQ (reference sequence). This CDR3 comprises 12 residues. CDR3 region: CASSLGRNIQYF.

The CDR3 reads CASSLAGGRGAEQFF. The chain has TRBV7-6 and TRBJ2-1; TCRdb's D call of TRBD1 is untestable without DNA. This CDR3 is 15 amino acids long. Germline CDR1 and CDR2: SGHVS and FNYEAQ.

The V and J genes are TRBV4-2 and TRBJ2-3; TCRdb proposes TRBD2, but this gene call is untestable without DNA. CDR1 is LGHNA, CDR2 YNFKEQ, per germline. CDR3 length: 16 residues. CDR3 protein: CASSQETSGYTDTQYF.

The J gene is TRBJ2-7, the V gene TRBV20-1; TCRdb outputs TRBD1, but without DNA this stays unchecked. The CDR3 covers 14 residues. CDR1 and CDR2 from the germline V gene are DFQATT and SNEGSKA (reference sequence). The CDR3 spells CSAVPLAGDYEQYF.

V usage is TRBV2 and J usage is TRBJ1-1. Germline V gene sequence: CDR1 SNHLY, CDR2 FYNNEI. The CDR3 spans 16 residues. CDR3 region: CASSEARGRMNTEAFF.

The chain is built from TRBV5-1 and TRBJ2-2; there is no DNA to check the TCRdb D call of TRBD2. From germline, CDR1 is SGHRS and CDR2 YFSETQ. This CDR3 is 13 amino acids long. CDR3 in amino acids: CASTSGVAGELFF.

The J gene is TRBJ1-6, the V gene TRBV19. The V gene's germline CDR1 is LNHDA and CDR2 SQIVND (reference sequence). The CDR3 has 14 amino acids. The CDR3 is CASSIDHGYSPLHF.

The V gene is TRBV9, the J gene TRBJ2-5; TCRdb indicates TRBD2, and absent DNA this call remains unverified. This CDR3 spans 15 amino acids. Germline V gene lookup returns CDR1 SGDLS and CDR2 YYNGEE. CDR3 residues: CASSVAGTSGEEEYF.

The chain uses TRBV12-3 or TRBV12-4 and TRBJ2-3; TCRdb names TRBD2, which stays unverified in the absence of DNA. This CDR3 comprises 16 residues. The CDR3 sequence: CASSRRTSGGSDTQYF.

V usage is TRBV23-1 and J usage is TRBJ2-7. TRBV23-1 is an open reading frame whose function is uncertain. The CDR3 contains 14 residues. CDR3 sequence: CASSQRGQLALRYF.

The chain couples TRBV10-3 to TRBJ2-1. CDR1 is ENHRY and CDR2 is SYGVKD in the germline V gene. CDR3 length equals 15 residues. CDR3 in amino acids: CAISEEWLSYNEQFF.

The gene calls are TRBV5-4 and TRBJ1-2; TCRdb's D gene call, TRBD1, goes unchecked for lack of DNA. Per germline, CDR1 SGHNT and CDR2 YYREEE (reference sequence). This CDR3 spans 14 amino acids. CDR3: CASSLEGTGAGYTF.

The rearrangement uses TRBV6-5 and TRBJ2-7. CDR3 length equals 13 residues. Germline values: CDR1 MNHEY, CDR2 SVGAGI. Here the CDR3 reads CASSSPSRYEQYF.

CDR3 loop: CASSGTSGGSQETQYF. The V call is TRBV5-6, the J call TRBJ2-5; checking the TCRdb D call of TRBD2 is not possible without DNA. The germline V gene encodes CDR1 SGHDT and CDR2 YYEEEE. This CDR3 has 16 amino acids.

The chain has TRBV20-1 and TRBJ2-3. Per the germline V gene, CDR1 is DFQATT and CDR2 is SNEGSKA (reference sequence). The CDR3 loop spans 11 amino acids. This chain's CDR3 is CSAPRADTQYF.

The chain combines TRBV5-4 with TRBJ2-1; TCRdb picks TRBD1, but there is no DNA to check that call. The CDR3 is 15 amino acids. The germline gives CDR1 SGHNT, CDR2 YYREEE (reference sequence). CDR3: CASSLSGGDYNEQFF.

This sequence joins TRBV6-1 and TRBJ2-7; TCRdb gives TRBD1 as the D gene, but with no DNA this cannot be confirmed. This CDR3 has 13 residues. Germline V gene lookup returns CDR1 MNHNS and CDR2 SASEGT. This CDR3 reads CASRTATGYEQYF.

This chain links TRBV6-1 with TRBJ2-2; TCRdb reports TRBD1, a call that lacks DNA to check it against. Germline CDR1 reads MNHNS; CDR2 reads SASEGT. This CDR3 is built from 15 residues. CDR3 sequence: CASRDDSRGGGELFF.

The chain uses TRBV5-4 and TRBJ2-7; TCRdb calls TRBD2, which cannot be checked without DNA. Germline V gene data show CDR1 as SGHNT and CDR2 as YYREEE (reference sequence). The CDR3 has 15 amino acids. This CDR3 is CASSRFEGFSYEQYF.

CDR3 sequence: CASSLPQIPMGQGGTEAFF. The chain uses TRBV27 and TRBJ1-1; the D call of TRBD1 rests on TCRdb alone, since no DNA is present to check it. Per the germline V gene, CDR1 is MNHEY and CDR2 is SMNVEV (reference sequence). CDR3 length: 19 residues.

The rearrangement links TRBV30 to TRBJ1-3; TCRdb lists TRBD1, though no DNA is available to test this call. The germline V gene encodes CDR1 GTSNPN and CDR2 SVGIG (reference sequence). The CDR3 loop spans 14 amino acids. CDR3 protein: CASNRASSGNTIYF.

The chain has TRBV15 and TRBJ2-3; TCRdb proposes TRBD2, but this gene call is untestable without DNA. In germline, CDR1 is LNHNV, CDR2 YYDKDF (reference sequence). The CDR3 consists of 15 residues. The CDR3 loop is CATSKERGGADTQYF.

This chain joins TRBV18 and TRBJ2-1; TCRdb selects TRBD1, and the lack of DNA leaves this call unchecked. Germline CDR1 reads KGHSH; CDR2 reads LQKENI. This CDR3 comprises 17 residues. The CDR3 reads CASSPSPGTGVINEQFF.